This T cell receptor (beta chain) was sequenced in a study of shared clonotypes between healthy human individuals. Over several immunoSEQ plates, each subset's genomic DNA was distributed in even portions. TCRdb keeps only in-frame clones here, not all; method: immunoSEQ multiplex PCR. The repertoire holds over a million clones, with roughly 96% as singletons. The donors, all of them Caucasian adults, lived in Nashville, Tennessee. The CDR3 spans 13 residues. Trimming shortened V by 6 bases and J by 0 bases, and 8 bases separated the two germline ends. Looked up from germline, CDR1 is MNHEY and CDR2 is SVGAGI.

The rearrangement uses TRBV6-5 and TRBJ1-2; D unclear. The TCR was taken from a young man in good health. The material sequenced was naive CD4+ T cells sorted from blood. Subset noted: CD45RA+ positively selected. CDR3 DNA sequence: TGTGCCAGCAGGGGCAGTTCTAACTATGGCTACACCTTC. It translates to CASRGSSNYGYTF.